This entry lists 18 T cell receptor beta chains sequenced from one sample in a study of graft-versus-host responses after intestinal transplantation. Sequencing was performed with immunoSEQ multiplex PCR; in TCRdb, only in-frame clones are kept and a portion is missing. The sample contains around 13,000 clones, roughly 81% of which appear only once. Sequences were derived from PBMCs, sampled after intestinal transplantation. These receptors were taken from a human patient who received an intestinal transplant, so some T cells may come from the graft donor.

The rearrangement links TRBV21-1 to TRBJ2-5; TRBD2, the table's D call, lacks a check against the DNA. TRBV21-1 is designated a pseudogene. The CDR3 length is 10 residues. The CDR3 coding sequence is TGTGCCAGCCGGAGTTGTGACCAGTACTTC. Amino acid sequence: CASRSCDQYF.

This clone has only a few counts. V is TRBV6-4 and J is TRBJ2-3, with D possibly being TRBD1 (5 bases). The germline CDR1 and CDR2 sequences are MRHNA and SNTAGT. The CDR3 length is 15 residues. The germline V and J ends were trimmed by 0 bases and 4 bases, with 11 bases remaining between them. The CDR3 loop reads CASSDSVLGADTQYF. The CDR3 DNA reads TGTGCCAGCAGTGACTCGGTGCTAGGGGCAGATACGCAGTATTTT.

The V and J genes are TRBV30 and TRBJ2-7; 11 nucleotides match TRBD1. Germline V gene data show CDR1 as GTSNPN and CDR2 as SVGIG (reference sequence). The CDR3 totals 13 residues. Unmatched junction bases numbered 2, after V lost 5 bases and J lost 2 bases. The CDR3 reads CAWGTGGPYEQYF. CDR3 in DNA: TGTGCCTGGGGGACAGGGGGGCCCTACGAGCAGTACTTC.

In DNA, the CDR3 is TGTGCCAGCAGTTTAGATCCAGCGGGAGAACCCGATACGCAGTATTTT. Translated: CASSLDPAGEPDTQYF. The chain couples TRBV27 to TRBJ2-3; 8 bases fit TRBD2. Trimming at V came to 2 bases and at J to 6 bases, leaving 10 bases not matched to a gene. Germline CDR1 is MNHEY and CDR2 is SMNVEV (reference sequence). The CDR3 has 16 amino acids.

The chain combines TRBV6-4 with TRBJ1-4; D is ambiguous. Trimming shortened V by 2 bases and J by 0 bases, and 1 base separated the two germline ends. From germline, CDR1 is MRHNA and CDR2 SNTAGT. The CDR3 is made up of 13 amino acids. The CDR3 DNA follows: TGTGCCAGCAGTGACACAACTAATGAAAAACTGTTTTTT. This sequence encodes CASSDTTNEKLFF.

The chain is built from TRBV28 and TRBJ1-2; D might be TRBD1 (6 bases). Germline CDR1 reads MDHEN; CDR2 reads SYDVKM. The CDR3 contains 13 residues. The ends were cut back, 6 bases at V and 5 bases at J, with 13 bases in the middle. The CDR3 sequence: CASSRGPQYGYTF. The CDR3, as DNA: TGTGCCAGCAGCCGGGGGCCCCAGTATGGCTACACCTTC.

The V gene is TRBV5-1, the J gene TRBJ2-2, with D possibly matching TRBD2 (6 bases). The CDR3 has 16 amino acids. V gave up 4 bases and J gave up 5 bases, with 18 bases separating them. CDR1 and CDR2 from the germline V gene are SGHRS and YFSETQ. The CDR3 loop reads CASSPAWRRGTGELFF. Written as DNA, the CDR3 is TGCGCCAGCAGCCCCGCATGGCGCCGGGGGACCGGGGAGCTGTTTTTT.

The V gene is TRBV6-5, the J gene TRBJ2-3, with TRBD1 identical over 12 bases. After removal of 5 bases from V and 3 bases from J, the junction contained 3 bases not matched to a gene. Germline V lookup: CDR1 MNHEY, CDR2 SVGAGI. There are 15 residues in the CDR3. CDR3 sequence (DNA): TGTGCCAGCAGTCGGGACAGGGGGCTGACAGATACGCAGTATTTT. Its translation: CASSRDRGLTDTQYF.

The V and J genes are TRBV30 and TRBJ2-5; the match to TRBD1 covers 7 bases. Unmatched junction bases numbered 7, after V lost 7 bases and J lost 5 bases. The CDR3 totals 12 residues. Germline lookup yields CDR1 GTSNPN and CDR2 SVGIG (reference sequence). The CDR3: CALMRGPETQYF. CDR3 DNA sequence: TGTGCCTTAATGAGGGGGCCGGAGACCCAGTACTTC.

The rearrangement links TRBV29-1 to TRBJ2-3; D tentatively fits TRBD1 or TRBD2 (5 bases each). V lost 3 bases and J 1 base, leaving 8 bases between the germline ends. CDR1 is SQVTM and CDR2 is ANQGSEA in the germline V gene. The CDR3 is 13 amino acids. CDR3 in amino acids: CSVDQGGTDTQYF. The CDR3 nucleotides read TGCAGCGTTGATCAGGGAGGCACAGATACGCAGTATTTT.

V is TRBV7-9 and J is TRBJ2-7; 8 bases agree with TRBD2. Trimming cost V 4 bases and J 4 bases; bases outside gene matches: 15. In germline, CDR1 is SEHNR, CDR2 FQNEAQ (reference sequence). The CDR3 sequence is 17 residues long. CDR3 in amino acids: CASSSFLGGTSGYEQYF. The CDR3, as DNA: TGTGCCAGCAGCTCATTCCTTGGGGGGACTAGTGGATACGAGCAGTACTTC. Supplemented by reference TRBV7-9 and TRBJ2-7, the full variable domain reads DTGVSQNPRHKITKRGQNVTFRCDPISEHNRLYWYRQTLGQGPEFLTYFQNEAQLEKSRLLSDRFSAERPKGSFSTLEIQRTEQGDSAMYLCASSSFLGGTSGYEQYFGPGTRLTVT.

The CDR3 region has the DNA TGTGCCAGCAGCCCTCGGGACCGGAACACTGAAGCTTTCTTT. It codes for CASSPRDRNTEAFF. The chain employs TRBV9 and TRBJ1-1; perhaps TRBD1 as D (5 bases). Germline CDR1 and CDR2: SGDLS and YYNGEE. This CDR3 is 14 amino acids long. The V and J ends lost 4 bases and 1 base respectively, with 11 bases between them.

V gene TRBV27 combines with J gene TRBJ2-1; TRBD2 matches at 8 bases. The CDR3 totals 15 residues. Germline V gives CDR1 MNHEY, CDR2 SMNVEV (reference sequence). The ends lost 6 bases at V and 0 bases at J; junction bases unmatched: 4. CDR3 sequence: CASREGLASYNEQFF. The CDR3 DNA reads TGTGCCAGCAGGGAAGGACTAGCCTCCTACAATGAGCAGTTCTTC.

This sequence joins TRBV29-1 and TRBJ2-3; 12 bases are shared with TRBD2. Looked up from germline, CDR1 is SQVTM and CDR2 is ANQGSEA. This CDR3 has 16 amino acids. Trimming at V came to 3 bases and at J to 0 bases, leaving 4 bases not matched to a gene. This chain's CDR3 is CSVDRTSGTSTDTQYF. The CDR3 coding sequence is TGCAGCGTTGACAGGACTAGCGGGACTAGCACAGATACGCAGTATTTT.

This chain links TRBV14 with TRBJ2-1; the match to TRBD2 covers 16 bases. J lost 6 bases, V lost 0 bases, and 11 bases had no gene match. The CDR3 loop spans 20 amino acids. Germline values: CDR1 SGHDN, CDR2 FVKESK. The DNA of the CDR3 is TGTGCCAGCAGCCAAGATGGGGGACTAGCGGGAGGGCCTTGGGGCAATGAGCAGTTCTTC. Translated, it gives CASSQDGGLAGGPWGNEQFF.

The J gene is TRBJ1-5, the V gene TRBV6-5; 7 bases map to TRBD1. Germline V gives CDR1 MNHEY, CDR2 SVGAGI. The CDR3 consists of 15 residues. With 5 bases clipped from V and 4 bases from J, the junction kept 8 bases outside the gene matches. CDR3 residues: CASSHRTGWNQPQHF. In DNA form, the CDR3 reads TGTGCCAGCAGTCATCGGACAGGATGGAATCAGCCCCAGCATTTT.

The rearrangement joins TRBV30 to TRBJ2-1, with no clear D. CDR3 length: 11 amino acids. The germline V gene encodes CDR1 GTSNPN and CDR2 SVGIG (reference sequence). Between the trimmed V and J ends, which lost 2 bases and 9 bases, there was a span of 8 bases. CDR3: CAWSWIGEQFF. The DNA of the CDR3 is TGTGCCTGGAGTTGGATCGGTGAGCAGTTCTTC.

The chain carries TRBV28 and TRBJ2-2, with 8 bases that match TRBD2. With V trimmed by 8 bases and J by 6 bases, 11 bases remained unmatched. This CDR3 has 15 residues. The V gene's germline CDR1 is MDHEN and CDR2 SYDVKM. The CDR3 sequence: CASVTGTREAGELFF. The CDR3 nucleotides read TGTGCCAGCGTCACCGGGACTAGAGAGGCCGGGGAGCTGTTTTTT.